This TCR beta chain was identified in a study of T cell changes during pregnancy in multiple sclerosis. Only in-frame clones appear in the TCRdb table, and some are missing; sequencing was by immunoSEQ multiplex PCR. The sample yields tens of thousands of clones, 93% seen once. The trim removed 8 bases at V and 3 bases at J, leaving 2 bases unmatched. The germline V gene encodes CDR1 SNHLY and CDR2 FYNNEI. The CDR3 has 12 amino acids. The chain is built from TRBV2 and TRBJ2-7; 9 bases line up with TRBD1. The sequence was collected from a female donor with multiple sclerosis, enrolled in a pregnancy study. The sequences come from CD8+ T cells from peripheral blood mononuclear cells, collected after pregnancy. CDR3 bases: TGTGCCAGCGAGGGACAGGGCTACGAGCAGTACTTC. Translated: CASEGQGYEQYF.